This entry concerns a single T cell receptor beta chain. What it binds is unknown. This record belongs to a study of Ad26.COV2.S vaccination and SARS-CoV-2 variants. Treatment given: 19 received Ad26.COV2.S at low or high dose, single or two shots; about 5 received placebo; per-sample allocation not given. Day 63 after the first vaccine or placebo injection was the time point for sampling. Vaccination used an Ad26 vector expressing Wuhan-strain SARS-CoV-2 spike. The table came from immunoSEQ multiplex PCR; TCRdb's copy has only in-frame clones and leaves some out. The sample includes approximately 350,000 clones, around nine tenths of them seen just once. Study-level results: Those who received vaccine or placebo ended up with similar non-spike TCR breadth.

Germline values: CDR1 LNHDA, CDR2 SQIVND (reference sequence). Trimming at V came to 4 bases and at J to 5 bases, leaving 1 base not matched to a gene. The CDR3 covers 14 residues. The specimen was peripheral blood, collected in a trial of Ad26.COV2.S vaccine versus placebo. This chain joins TRBV19 and TRBJ1-4, with 10 bases identical to TRBD1. This receptor was identified in a person between 18 and 59 years old who received the Ad26.COV2.S COVID-19 vaccine or a placebo. The CDR3 bases are TGTGCCAGTAGTAAGGACAGGGGGAATGAAAAACTGTTTTTT. Its translation: CASSKDRGNEKLFF.